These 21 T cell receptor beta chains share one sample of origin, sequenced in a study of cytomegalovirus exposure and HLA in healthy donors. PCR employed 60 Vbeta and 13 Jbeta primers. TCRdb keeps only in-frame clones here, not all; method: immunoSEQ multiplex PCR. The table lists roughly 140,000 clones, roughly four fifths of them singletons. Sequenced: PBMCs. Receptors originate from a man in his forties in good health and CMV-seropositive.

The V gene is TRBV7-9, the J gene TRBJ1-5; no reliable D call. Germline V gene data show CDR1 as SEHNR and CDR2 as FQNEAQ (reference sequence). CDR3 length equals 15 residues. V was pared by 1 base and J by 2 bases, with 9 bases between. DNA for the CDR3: TGTGCCAGCAGCTTAGGGAGGGCCGGCAATCAGCCCCAGCATTTT. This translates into CASSLGRAGNQPQHF.

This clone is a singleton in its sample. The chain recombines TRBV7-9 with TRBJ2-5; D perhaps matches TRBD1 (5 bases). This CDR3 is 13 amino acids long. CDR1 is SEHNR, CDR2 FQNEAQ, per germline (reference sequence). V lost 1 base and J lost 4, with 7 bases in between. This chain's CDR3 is CASSLGRGETQYF. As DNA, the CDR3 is TGTGCCAGCAGCTTAGGTAGGGGAGAGACCCAGTACTTC. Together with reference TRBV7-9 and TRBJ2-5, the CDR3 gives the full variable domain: DTGVSQNPRHKITKRGQNVTFRCDPISEHNRLYWYRQTLGQGPEFLTYFQNEAQLEKSRLLSDRFSAERPKGSFSTLEIQRTEQGDSAMYLCASSLGRGETQYFGPGTRLLVL.

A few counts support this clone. CDR3 residues: CASSTGEHYGYTF. The CDR3 coding sequence is TGTGCCAGCTCAACAGGGGAACACTATGGCTACACCTTC. The V gene is TRBV18, the J gene TRBJ1-2; 7 bases agree with TRBD1. CDR1 is KGHSH and CDR2 is LQKENI in the germline V gene. Trimming at V came to 5 bases and at J to 3 bases, leaving 3 bases not matched to a gene. The CDR3 spans 13 residues.

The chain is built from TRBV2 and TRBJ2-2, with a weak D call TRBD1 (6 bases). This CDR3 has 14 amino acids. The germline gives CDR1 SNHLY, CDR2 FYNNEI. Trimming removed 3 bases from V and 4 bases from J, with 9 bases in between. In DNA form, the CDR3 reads TGTGCCAGCAGTGAGTGGGGGCGCACCGGGGAGCTGTTTTTT. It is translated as CASSEWGRTGELFF.

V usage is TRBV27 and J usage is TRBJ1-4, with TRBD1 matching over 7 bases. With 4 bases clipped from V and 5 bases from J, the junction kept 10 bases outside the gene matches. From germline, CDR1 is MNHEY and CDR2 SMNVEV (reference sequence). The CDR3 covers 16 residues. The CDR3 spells CASSSLTTGLNEKLFF. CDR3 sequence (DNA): TGTGCCAGCAGTTCATTAACGACAGGGCTGAATGAAAAACTGTTTTTT.

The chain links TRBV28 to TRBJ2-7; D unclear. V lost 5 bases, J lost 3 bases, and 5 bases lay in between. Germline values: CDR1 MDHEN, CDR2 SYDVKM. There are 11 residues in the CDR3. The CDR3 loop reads CASSPGYEQYF. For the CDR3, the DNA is TGTGCCAGCAGTCCAGGCTACGAGCAGTACTTC.

The CDR3 DNA reads as TGTGCCAGCAGTTACTCGAGAGATACGCAGTATTTT. Translation: CASSYSRDTQYF. The chain combines TRBV6-5 with TRBJ2-3; D gene ambiguous. V shed 0 bases and J shed 5 bases, with 3 bases lying between them. This CDR3 contains 12 residues. Germline V gene sequence: CDR1 MNHEY, CDR2 SVGAGI.

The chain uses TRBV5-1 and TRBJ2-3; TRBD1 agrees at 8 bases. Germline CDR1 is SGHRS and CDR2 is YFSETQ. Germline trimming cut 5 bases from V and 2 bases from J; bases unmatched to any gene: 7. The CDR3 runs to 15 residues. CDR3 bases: TGCGCCAGCAGTTTGACAGGGGATCCCACAGATACGCAGTATTTT. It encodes CASSLTGDPTDTQYF.

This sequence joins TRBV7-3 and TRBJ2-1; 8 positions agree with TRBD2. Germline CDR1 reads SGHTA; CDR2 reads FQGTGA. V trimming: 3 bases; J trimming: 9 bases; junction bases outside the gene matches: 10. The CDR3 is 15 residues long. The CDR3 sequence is CASSFAGGPFGEQFF. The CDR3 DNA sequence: TGTGCCAGCAGCTTTGCGGGAGGCCCCTTTGGTGAGCAGTTCTTC.

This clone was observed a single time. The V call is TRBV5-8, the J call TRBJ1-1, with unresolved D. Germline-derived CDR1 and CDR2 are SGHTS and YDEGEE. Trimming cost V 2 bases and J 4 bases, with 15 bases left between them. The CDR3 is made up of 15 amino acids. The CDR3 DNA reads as TGTGCCAGCAGCTTCCAAATAACAGTAGGCACTGAAGCTTTCTTT. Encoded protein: CASSFQITVGTEAFF. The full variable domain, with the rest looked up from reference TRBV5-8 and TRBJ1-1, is EAGVTQSPTHLIKTRGQQATLRCSPISGHTSVYWYQQALGLGLQFLLWYDEGEERNRGNFPPRFSGRQFPNYSSELNVNALELEDSALYLCASSFQITVGTEAFFGQGTRLTVV.

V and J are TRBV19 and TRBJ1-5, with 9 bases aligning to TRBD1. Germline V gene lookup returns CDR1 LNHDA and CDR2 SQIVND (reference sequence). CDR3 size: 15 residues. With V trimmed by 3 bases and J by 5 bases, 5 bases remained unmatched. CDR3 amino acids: CASSIVDRGYQPQHF. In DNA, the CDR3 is TGTGCCAGTAGTATCGTGGACAGGGGATATCAGCCCCAGCATTTT.

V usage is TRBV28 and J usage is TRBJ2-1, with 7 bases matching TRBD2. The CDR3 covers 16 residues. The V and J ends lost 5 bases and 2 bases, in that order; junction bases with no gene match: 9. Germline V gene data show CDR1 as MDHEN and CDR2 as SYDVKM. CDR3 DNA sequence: TGTGCCAGCAGTATCATAGCGGGTGGGACCTACAATGAGCAGTTCTTC. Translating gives CASSIIAGGTYNEQFF.

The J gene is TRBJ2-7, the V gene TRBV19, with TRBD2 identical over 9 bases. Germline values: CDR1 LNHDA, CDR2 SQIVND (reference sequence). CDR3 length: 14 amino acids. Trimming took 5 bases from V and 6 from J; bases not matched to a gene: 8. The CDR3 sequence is CASSQASGTSEQYF. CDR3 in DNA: TGTGCCAGTAGTCAAGCTAGCGGGACAAGCGAGCAGTACTTC.

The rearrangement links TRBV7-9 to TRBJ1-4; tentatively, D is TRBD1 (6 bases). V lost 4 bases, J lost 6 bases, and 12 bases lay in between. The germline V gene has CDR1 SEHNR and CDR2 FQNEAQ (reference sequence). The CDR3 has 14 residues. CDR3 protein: CASSSDRFYEKLFF. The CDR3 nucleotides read TGTGCCAGCAGCTCAGACAGGTTCTATGAAAAACTGTTTTTT.

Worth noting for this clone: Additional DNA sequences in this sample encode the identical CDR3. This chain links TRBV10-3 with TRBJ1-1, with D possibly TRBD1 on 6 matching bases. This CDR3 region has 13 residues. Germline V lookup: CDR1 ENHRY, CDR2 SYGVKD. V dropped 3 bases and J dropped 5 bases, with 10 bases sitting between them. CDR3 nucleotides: TGTGCCATCAGTGACAGGGGAGAAACTGAAGCTTTCTTT. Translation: CAISDRGETEAFF.

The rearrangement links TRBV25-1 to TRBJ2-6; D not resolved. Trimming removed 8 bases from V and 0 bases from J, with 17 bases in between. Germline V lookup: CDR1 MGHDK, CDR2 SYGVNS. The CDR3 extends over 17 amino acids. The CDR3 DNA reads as TGTGCCAGCGGGCTTTCGGTCCCCCTCTCTGGGGCCAACGTCCTGACTTTC. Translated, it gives CASGLSVPLSGANVLTF.

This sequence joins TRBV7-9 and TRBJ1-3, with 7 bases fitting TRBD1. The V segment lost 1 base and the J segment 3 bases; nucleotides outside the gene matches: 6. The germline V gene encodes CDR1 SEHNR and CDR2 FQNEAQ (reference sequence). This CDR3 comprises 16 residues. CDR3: CASSLVQGGFGNTIYF. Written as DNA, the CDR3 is TGTGCCAGCAGCTTAGTTCAAGGGGGCTTTGGAAACACCATATATTTT.

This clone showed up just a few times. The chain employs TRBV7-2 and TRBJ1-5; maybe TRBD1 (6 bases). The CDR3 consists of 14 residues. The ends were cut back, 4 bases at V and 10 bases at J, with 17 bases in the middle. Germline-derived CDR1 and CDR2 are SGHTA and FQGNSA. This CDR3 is CASSSRTAFSPQHF. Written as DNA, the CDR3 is TGTGCCAGCAGCTCCCGGACAGCTTTCAGCCCCCAGCATTTT. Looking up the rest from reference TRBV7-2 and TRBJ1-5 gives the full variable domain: GAGVSQSPSNKVTEKGKDVELRCDPISGHTALYWYRQSLGQGLEFLIYFQGNSAPDKSGLPSDRFSAERTGGSVSTLTIQRTQQEDSAVYLCASSSRTAFSPQHFGDGTRLSIL.

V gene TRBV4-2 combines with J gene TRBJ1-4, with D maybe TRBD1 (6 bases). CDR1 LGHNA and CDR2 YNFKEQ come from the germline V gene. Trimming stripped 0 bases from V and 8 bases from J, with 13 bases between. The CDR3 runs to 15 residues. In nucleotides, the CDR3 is TGTGCCAGCAGCCAAGAGTTAGGGGGTGCGGAAAAACTGTTTTTT. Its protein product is CASSQELGGAEKLFF.

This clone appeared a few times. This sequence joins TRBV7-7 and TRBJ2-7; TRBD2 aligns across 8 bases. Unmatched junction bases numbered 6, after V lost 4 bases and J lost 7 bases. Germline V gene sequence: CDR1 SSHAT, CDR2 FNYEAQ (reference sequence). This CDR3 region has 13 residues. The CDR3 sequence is CASSSGLGREQYF. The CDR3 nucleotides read TGTGCCAGCAGCTCGGGACTAGGTCGTGAGCAGTACTTC.

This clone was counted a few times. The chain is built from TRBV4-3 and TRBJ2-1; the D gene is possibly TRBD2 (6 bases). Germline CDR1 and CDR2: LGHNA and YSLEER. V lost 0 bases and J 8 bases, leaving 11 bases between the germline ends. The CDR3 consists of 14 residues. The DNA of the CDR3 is TGCGCCAGCAGCCAAGATGCGGGACTCTATGAGCAGTTCTTC. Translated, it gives CASSQDAGLYEQFF.